Below, 17 T cell receptor beta chains from the same sample are listed, as sequenced in a study of sequential checkpoint blockade in melanoma. Regarding treatment: randomized to nivolumab then ipilimumab (arm A) or the reverse (arm B). Data came from immunoSEQ multiplex PCR; TCRdb stores just in-frame clones and leaves some out. In the table there are about 12,000 clones, roughly 26% of which are singletons. Sequenced material: tumor tissue (inferred from file names), taken from a patient given nivolumab and ipilimumab in sequence. These receptors all come from a human donor with melanoma.

V usage is TRBV15 and J usage is TRBJ2-1; TRBD2 might be the D (5 bases). This CDR3 spans 19 amino acids. The V gene's germline CDR1 is LNHNV and CDR2 YYDKDF (reference sequence). V was shortened by 5 bases and J by 5 bases, with 28 bases between the two germline ends. CDR3 sequence: CATSGLGGFGVLLNNEQFF. The CDR3 DNA sequence: TGTGCCACCAGCGGACTTGGAGGATTTGGGGTTTTGCTAAACAATGAGCAGTTCTTC.

This clone has just a few counts. The chain carries TRBV10-3 and TRBJ1-2, with 10 bases fitting TRBD1. Per the germline V gene, CDR1 is ENHRY and CDR2 is SYGVKD. Germline trimming cut 0 bases from V and 1 base from J; bases unmatched to any gene: 5. The length of the CDR3 is 17 residues. The CDR3 sequence is CAISESRDRGFNYGYTF. CDR3 bases: TGTGCCATCAGTGAGTCCCGGGACAGGGGATTTAACTATGGCTACACCTTC.

This clone came up a few times. V usage is TRBV10-3 and J usage is TRBJ2-1; no clear D gene. V dropped 4 bases and J dropped 5 bases, with 12 bases sitting between them. Per germline, CDR1 ENHRY and CDR2 SYGVKD. The CDR3 runs 14 residues. The CDR3 DNA follows: TGTGCCATCAGTGGATATCACAGACACAATGAGCAGTTCTTC. This codes for CAISGYHRHNEQFF.

This clone was counted between two and nine times. The V call is TRBV28, the J call TRBJ1-3; possible D gene TRBD1, 6 bases. Trimming cost V 4 bases and J 2 bases, with 18 bases left between them. The germline V gene has CDR1 MDHEN and CDR2 SYDVKM. The CDR3 runs 17 residues. CDR3 region: CASSSPRKQGPGNTIYF. CDR3 DNA: TGTGCCAGCAGTTCCCCTAGAAAACAGGGTCCTGGAAACACCATATATTTT.

This clone was detected ten times or more. V gene TRBV11-3 combines with J gene TRBJ1-1; possibly TRBD1 for D (6 bases). The germline CDR1 and CDR2 sequences are SGHNT and YENEEA. Between the trimmed V and J ends, which lost 0 bases and 6 bases, there was a span of 23 bases. The CDR3 is 18 residues long. The CDR3 coding sequence is TGTGCCAGCAGCTTAGATATTGGGGGGCTGGGTAGCTTCGCTGAAGCTTTCTTT. It translates to CASSLDIGGLGSFAEAFF.

The chain combines TRBV6-8 with TRBJ1-6; the match to TRBD1 covers 11 bases. Germline trimming cut 6 bases from V and 10 bases from J; bases unmatched to any gene: 8. Germline loops: CDR1 MNHGY, CDR2 SAAAGT. The CDR3 consists of 15 residues. CDR3 nucleotides: TGTGCCAGCAGCCCCGGGACAGGGGGAGCGTCACCCCTCCACTTT. Its protein is CASSPGTGGASPLHF.

This chain connects TRBV12-5 to TRBJ2-3; 8 bases fit TRBD2. Per the germline V gene, CDR1 is LGHNT and CDR2 is FRNRAP. This CDR3 has 14 residues. CDR3 sequence reads: CASTRSPGGPTQYF. The CDR3 nucleotides read TGTGCCAGCACCCGCTCCCCGGGGGGGCCTACGCAGTATTTT.

This clone is large. V is TRBV6-8 and J is TRBJ2-1, with 7 bases that match TRBD1. The germline V gene has CDR1 MNHGY and CDR2 SAAAGT. V was clipped by 7 bases and J by 2 bases; unmatched bases: 8. The CDR3 has 15 residues. The CDR3 here is CASTVTGDPYNEQFF. Here the CDR3 DNA reads TGTGCCAGCACGGTAACAGGGGACCCCTACAATGAGCAGTTCTTC.

This chain joins TRBV18 and TRBJ1-5; D unresolved. Per the germline V gene, CDR1 is KGHSH and CDR2 is LQKENI. V shed 2 bases and J shed 1 base, with 3 bases lying between them. The CDR3 consists of 13 residues. CDR3 residues: CASSPYSNQPQHF. The CDR3 nucleotides read TGTGCCAGCTCACCATACAGCAATCAGCCCCAGCATTTT.

The chain employs TRBV28 and TRBJ2-2, with a possible D match to TRBD2 (6 bases). Looked up from germline, CDR1 is MDHEN and CDR2 is SYDVKM. Between the trimmed V and J ends, which lost 7 bases and 5 bases, there was a span of 11 bases. The CDR3 is 13 residues long. CDR3 DNA: TGTGCCAGCATCCGGGGGAGGACCGGGGAGCTGTTTTTT. The encoded protein is CASIRGRTGELFF.

The sample holds a few counts of this clone. The chain joins TRBV11-3 to TRBJ1-1; D call uncertain. In germline, CDR1 is SGHNT, CDR2 YENEEA. V was trimmed by 3 bases and J by 3 bases, leaving 14 bases between them. This CDR3 is 15 amino acids long. CDR3 sequence reads: CASSLVGFSDTEAFF. The CDR3 DNA reads as TGTGCCAGCAGCTTGGTGGGGTTTTCGGACACTGAAGCTTTCTTT.

The CDR3 sequence: CSVEGIDPGQGSLYEQYF. CDR3 nucleotide sequence: TGCAGCGTTGAAGGAATCGATCCGGGACAGGGGTCCCTCTACGAGCAGTACTTC. This rearrangement joins TRBV29-1 to TRBJ2-7; 10 positions agree with TRBD1. V shed 1 base and J 3 bases; nucleotides not matched to a gene: 15. Germline V gives CDR1 SQVTM, CDR2 ANQGSEA. The CDR3 totals 18 residues.

Judged by abundance, this clone is medium-sized. The V and J genes are TRBV28 and TRBJ2-2; D not certain. The CDR3 has 15 amino acids. Germline V gene sequence: CDR1 MDHEN, CDR2 SYDVKM. The V and J ends lost 1 base and 2 bases respectively, with 8 bases between them. CDR3 residues: CASSLFSGNTGELFF. The CDR3 DNA reads as TGTGCCAGCAGTTTATTTTCAGGAAACACCGGGGAGCTGTTTTTT.

This clone was recorded a few times. This chain joins TRBV11-3 and TRBJ1-2, with unresolved D. Germline V gene sequence: CDR1 SGHNT, CDR2 YENEEA. The V end lost 3 bases, the J end lost 5 bases, and 16 bases lay between the germline ends. The CDR3 is made up of 15 amino acids. Here the CDR3 DNA reads TGTGCCAGCAGCTTGGACTACCAGGTGCTTTATGGCTACACCTTC. This translates into CASSLDYQVLYGYTF.

This clone was detected ten times or more. The rearrangement uses TRBV6-8 and TRBJ2-4; D is uncertain. Trimming shortened V by 0 bases and J by 1 base, and 4 bases separated the two germline ends. The CDR3 is made up of 14 amino acids. The germline V gene encodes CDR1 MNHGY and CDR2 SAAAGT. The CDR3 is CASSYSGAKNIQYF. The CDR3 coding sequence is TGTGCCAGCAGTTACTCAGGGGCCAAAAACATTCAGTACTTC.

The chain links TRBV18 to TRBJ1-2; a possible D gene is TRBD1 (6 bases). The CDR3 runs to 13 residues. Per germline, CDR1 KGHSH and CDR2 LQKENI. The V end lost 3 bases, the J end lost 4 bases, and 9 bases lay between the germline ends. The chain's CDR3 is CASSPGASYGYTF. The CDR3, as DNA: TGTGCCAGCTCACCGGGGGCAAGCTATGGCTACACCTTC.

This clone has more than one count but fewer than ten. The rearrangement uses TRBV11-3 and TRBJ2-3; 10 nucleotides agree with TRBD2. Germline CDR1 SGHNT, CDR2 YENEEA. There are 19 residues in the CDR3. V was clipped by 1 base and J by 2 bases; unmatched bases: 12. The CDR3 is CASSLVGIGLADFTDTQYF. The DNA of the CDR3 is TGTGCCAGCAGCTTAGTAGGTATTGGACTAGCGGACTTCACAGATACGCAGTATTTT.